The rows below give T cell receptor beta chains drawn from one sample of a study of OX40 agonist ivuxolimab in advanced cancers. Sequencing used immunoSEQ multiplex PCR; TCRdb keeps in-frame clones, though not all of them. This table holds tens of thousands of clones, roughly nine tenths found once. The source material was CD4+ or CD8+ T cells sorted from blood, sampled in a trial of the OX40 agonist ivuxolimab. Receptors originate from an adult with an advanced solid tumor such as melanoma, head and neck, liver or kidney cancer. The CDR3 runs from the conserved cysteine through the conserved F or W. A D gene is named only where the DNA matches it firmly. Size values are once, few and many counts, or a class for expanded clones, and some rows have none.

TRBD1	TRBJ2-1	TRBV6-1	NA	TGTGCCAGCACGGACAGGGGGACCTCCAATGAGCAGTTCTTC	CASTDRGTSNEQFF
NA	TRBJ2-7	TRBV5-4	once	TGTGCCAGCAGCATTAGCGGCCCCAGCTCCTACGAGCAGTACTTC	CASSISGPSSYEQYF
NA	TRBJ1-5	TRBV15	NA	TGTGCCACCAGCAGAGATCAGGGATTTGGACAGCCCCAGCATTTT	CATSRDQGFGQPQHF
TRBD1	TRBJ2-3	TRBV4-1	few	TGCGCCAGCAGCTACGGGACAGGGGGCGCGGATACGCAGTATTTT	CASSYGTGGADTQYF
NA	TRBJ2-7	TRBV9	NA	TGTGCCAGCAAGGTAGGCGGCGAGCAGTACTTC	CASKVGGEQYF
NA	TRBJ2-5	TRBV29-1	NA	TGCAGCGCCGGAGGGGCTGGAGAGACCCAGTACTTC	CSAGGAGETQYF
TRBD1	TRBJ2-5	TRBV11-2	NA	TGTGCCAGCAGGGCCGGGACAGGATTAGGAGAGACCCAGTACTTC	CASRAGTGLGETQYF
NA	TRBJ2-5	TRBV2	medium-sized	TGTGCCAGCAGGGGAGGACTTGGGGAGACCCAGTACTTC	CASRGGLGETQYF
NA	TRBJ1-1	TRBV4-2	once	TGTGCCAGCAGCCAAGACGCAGCAACCAACACTGAAGCTTTCTTT	CASSQDAATNTEAFF
TRBD2	TRBJ2-1	TRBV27	NA	TGTGCCAGCAGTTTTACCTTAGCGGGAGCGGGAGACAATGAGCAGTTCTTC	CASSFTLAGAGDNEQFF
NA	TRBJ1-3	TRBV15	NA	TGTGCCACCAGCAGAGATCCAGGGGCTGGAAACACCATATATTTT	CATSRDPGAGNTIYF
NA	TRBJ2-5	TRBV2	NA	TGTGCCAGCAGTGAGTGGGTGGCCAAGGAAGAGACCCAGTACTTC	CASSEWVAKEETQYF
NA	TRBJ1-2	TRBV7-9	NA	TGTGCCAGCAGCTTAGGGGCCGACTATGGCTACACCTTC	CASSLGADYGYTF
TRBD1	TRBJ2-7	TRBV7-2	NA	TGTGCCAGCAGCGTAGGACAGGGGGCCATCTACGAGCAGTACTTC	CASSVGQGAIYEQYF
NA	TRBJ2-7	TRBV7-8	NA	TGTGCCAGCAGCTCCACCCTTGGCCCTGGGCCCGCCCCATACGAGCAGTACTTC	CASSSTLGPGPAPYEQYF
NA	TRBJ1-5	TRBV7-8	NA	TGTGCCAGCAGCTTAGGCCCCGGGACGGGTAGGCCCCAGCATTTT	CASSLGPGTGRPQHF
TRBD1	TRBJ1-2	TRBV10-3	NA	TGTGCCATCGGGGACGGGGCAGGGGGATTTTTAGATGGCTACACCTTC	CAIGDGAGGFLDGYTF
NA	TRBJ2-6	TRBV11-2	NA	TGTGCCAGCAGCCCCTCTGGGGCCAACGTCCTGACTTTC	CASSPSGANVLTF
NA	TRBJ2-3	TRBV4-3	NA	TGCGCCAGCAGCCAAGATAAAGGGATTGCGCAGTATTTT	CASSQDKGIAQYF
NA	TRBJ1-2	TRBV11-2	NA	TGTGCCAGCAGCTTATCGGACTCCTATGGCTACACCTTC	CASSLSDSYGYTF
TRBD1	TRBJ2-3	TRBV9	NA	TGTGCCAGCAGCGCCGGACAGGGGAGCTCAGATACGCAGTATTTT	CASSAGQGSSDTQYF
NA	TRBJ2-7	TRBV4-3	NA	TGCGCCAGCAGCCAAGCTCCCGGGCCCGGGGCCTACGAGCAGTACTTC	CASSQAPGPGAYEQYF
TRBD2	TRBJ2-7	TRBV28	few	TGTGCCAGTAAACTAGCGGACACCTACGAGCAGTACTTC	CASKLADTYEQYF
NA	TRBJ2-7	TRBV7-2	NA	TGTGCCAGCAGCTTAGGAGGGAGCCACTACGAGCAGTACTTC	CASSLGGSHYEQYF
TRBD2	TRBJ2-1	TRBV7-6	NA	TGTGCCAGCAGCCTAGGACTAGCGGGAGTTCCGGTCACTAATGAGCAGTTCTTC	CASSLGLAGVPVTNEQFF
TRBD2	TRBJ2-7	TRBV29-1	NA	TGCAGCGTTGTCGGGGAGGTGACTAGCCTGACGATCTACGAGCAGTACTTC	CSVVGEVTSLTIYEQYF
NA	TRBJ2-5	TRBV5-6	NA	TGTGCCAGCAGCCTACAGGGTAGCCAAGAGACCCAGTACTTC	CASSLQGSQETQYF
NA	TRBJ1-2	TRBV6-5	NA	TGTGCCAGCAGTTACGGCCTCGGGGGGCACTATGGCTACACCTTC	CASSYGLGGHYGYTF